The clone carrying this TCR beta chain has a handful of counts. Its antigen is unidentified. Germline loops: CDR1 GTSNPN, CDR2 SVGIG (reference sequence). V was clipped by 1 base and J by 2 bases, with 8 bases between them. The CDR3 totals 13 residues. Treatment in this sample: 15 to 20 received Ad26.COV2.S at low or high dose, single or two shots; a few received placebo; per-sample allocation not given. Samples came from day 63 after the first vaccine or placebo injection. Donation came from an adult in Boston who was aged 18-55 years. The data belong to a study of Ad26.COV2.S vaccination and SARS-CoV-2 variants. Study as a whole: Ad26.COV2.S shots went into the muscle once or twice, 56 days apart.

Overall study results and limits: CD8+ and CD4+ T cells specific for spike reportedly responded with substantial breadth after vaccination.

The data were produced by immunoSEQ multiplex PCR, yet TCRdb's version contains in-frame clones alone and is incomplete. The table records about 400,000 clones, approximately 83% of them present only once. The sequenced sample was peripheral blood, obtained in a trial of Ad26.COV2.S vaccine versus placebo. The chain combines TRBV30 with TRBJ1-1, with D hard to call. The clonotype comes from a person between 18 and 65 years old who received the Ad26.COV2.S COVID-19 vaccine or a placebo. CDR3 residues: CAWSGEGNTEAFF. CDR3 DNA: TGTGCCTGGAGTGGTGAAGGAAACACTGAAGCTTTCTTT.